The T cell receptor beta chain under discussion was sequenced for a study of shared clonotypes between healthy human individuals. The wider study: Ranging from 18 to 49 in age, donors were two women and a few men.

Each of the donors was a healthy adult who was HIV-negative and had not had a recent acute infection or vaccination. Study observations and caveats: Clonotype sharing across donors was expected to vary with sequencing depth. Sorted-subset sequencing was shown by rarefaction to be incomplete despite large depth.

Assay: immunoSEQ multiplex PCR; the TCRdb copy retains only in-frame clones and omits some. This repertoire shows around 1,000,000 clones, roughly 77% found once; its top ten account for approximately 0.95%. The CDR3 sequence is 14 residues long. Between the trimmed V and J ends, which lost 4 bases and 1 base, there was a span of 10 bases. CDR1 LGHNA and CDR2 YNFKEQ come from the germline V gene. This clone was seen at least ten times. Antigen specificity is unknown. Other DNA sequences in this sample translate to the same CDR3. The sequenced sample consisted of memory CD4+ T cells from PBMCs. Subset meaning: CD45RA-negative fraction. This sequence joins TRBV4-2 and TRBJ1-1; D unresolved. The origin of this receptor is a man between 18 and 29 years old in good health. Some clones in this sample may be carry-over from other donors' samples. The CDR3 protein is CASSPPLGNTEAFF. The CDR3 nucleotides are TGTGCCAGCAGCCCCCCCCTAGGGAACACTGAAGCTTTCTTT.